This T cell receptor beta chain was sequenced during a study of cytomegalovirus exposure and HLA in healthy donors (dated by TCRdb to 2016 to 2017). Concerning the study at large: An earlier analysis of some 600 of the donors reported over 250 Gb of sequence data and roughly 120 million unique TCR beta sequences obtained from around 180 million T cells. HLA typing covered class I and class II loci at four-digit resolution. The T cell repertoires of around 730 subjects were profiled by immunosequencing and related to cytomegalovirus serostatus. Rather than using new phenotypic data, the later analysis identified candidate immune exposures from TCR beta sequences and from how often those sequences occurred across donors. A handful of DR-DQ haplotypes were handled as single units for association and clustering because linkage in the cohort was strong. A later analysis re-examined previously published TCR beta repertoires from around 670 donors and added high-resolution HLA genotyping to investigate patterns of TCR occurrence. Donor age, sex, ethnicity and CMV serostatus were compiled together with the repertoire data. An earlier analysis of 450 to 750 of the donors used high-throughput TCR beta sequencing to judge whether each TCR beta V gene segment behaved as functional or pseudogenic. The aim of the study was to test whether cataloging public T cell receptors could identify signatures of past pathogen exposure. In a later genetic analysis, genome-wide SNP genotypes for about three fifths of the roughly 670 donors were used, and that subset was treated as a discovery cohort. To predict cytomegalovirus infection status, the study brought together high-throughput TCR immunosequencing, statistical association of individual TCRs with disease status, and machine learning. Typing coverage varied by locus: roughly 629-640 donors for A, B, C, DRB1 and DQB1; approximately 500 for DQA1; nearly 610 for DPA1; approximately 490 for DPB1. Among about 400 genotyped donors of the cohort, an average of approximately 240,000 unique TCR beta nucleotide sequences was sequenced per donor, of which approximately 18% were non-productive. An early release covering about 600 HLA-typed donors comprised 300 to 350 gigabases of sequencing data and some 79 million unique TCR sequences. The genetic ancestry cluster associated with self-reported Caucasian donors included over 65% of the 350 to 500 genotyped donors. All discovery cohort repertoires had been generated on a single sequencing platform. In addition to the first cohort of several hundred subjects, a separate validation cohort of 120 different subjects was used.

According to the germline V gene, CDR1 reads SGHRS and CDR2 reads YFSETQ. The junction carries 6 bases between V and J, which are trimmed by 1 base and 2 bases respectively. From the cysteine up to the phenylalanine, the CDR3 has a length of 14 residues. Solely the CDR3 DNA is kept, with 42 bases framed from the first base. Broader findings and caveats from the paper: Because counts were too low, 15 to 20 rarely observed V segments, including chromosome 9 orphons, were left out of the earlier analysis of about 620 of the donors. A later analysis associated about 16,000 TCR beta sequences with specific HLA alleles at a false discovery rate of 0.05. Several of the top co-occurrence clusters appeared to be linked to parvovirus B19, influenza, CMV and Epstein-Barr virus, according to a later analysis. In both the original and validation cohorts, the classifier was reported to diagnose cytomegalovirus status with high specificity and sensitivity. This cohort had only TCR beta chains sequenced, and the lack of alpha or paired-chain data limited which features could be detected. In an earlier analysis of some 550 of the donors, most TCR beta V segments were observed in productive rearrangements about 87% or about 30% of the time, broadly matching IMGT annotations. An association between a missense DCLRE1C variant and V-gene and J-gene trimming of TCR beta chains was found in a later genetic analysis and replicated in an independent cohort. A further reported finding was that TCR beta sequences accurately predicted the HLA-A and HLA-B alleles for most subjects in the first cohort. The authors suggested that the approach could potentially be extended to other disease states and immunological phenotypes. In vitro tests confirmed that a few of the cytomegalovirus-associated TCR beta chains recognize cytomegalovirus antigens. A total of roughly 160 TCR beta chains were listed by the study as associated with cytomegalovirus. The presence/absence analyses assumed that sequencing depth was roughly uniform across donors, and that assumption may not be true. In a later analysis, HLA-associated TCR beta chains showed more clonal expansion and lower generation probabilities than non-associated chains that were equally common. In a later analysis, the rate of TCR association differed among HLA loci, with DRB1 alleles having the most associated TCRs and HLA-C alleles having the fewest. Strong co-occurrence of HLA alleles, especially DR and DQ, made assigning TCR associations to individual alleles difficult. Some IMGT-functional V segments, including TRBV6-2 and TRBV6-3, could not be distinguished by the 87-base-pair reads and were therefore excluded. Most TCR sequences were observed very rarely across donors, whereas some public TCRs were present in many individuals. Linkage disequilibrium might explain the correlated functional status among segregating V segments, but an unknown experimental factor could not be excluded. In a later genetic analysis, fewer N-insertions in productive TCRs were reported among donors in an Asian-associated ancestry cluster than the approximately 670-donor mean. CMV serostatus was the only immune exposure information available for the cohort. Because HLA typing was unavailable for some donors at each locus, only the typed subset was used in association tests. Most CMV-associated TCR beta chains appeared to be HLA-restricted in a later analysis, and the HLA associations seemed to be driven largely by CMV exposure. The sequencing pipeline was judged likely to have produced a cluster of highly shared sequence variants as a technical artifact.

Library preparation was by the immunoSEQ multiplex PCR assay. The multiplex PCR relied on a mix of 60 forward primers for TCR Vbeta segments and 13 reverse primers for TCR Jbeta segments. A multiplex PCR assay on genomic DNA amplified the CDR3 region of rearranged TCR beta genes. On the Illumina HiSeq System, the amplified TCR beta libraries were sequenced as 87-base-pair reads. Processing in the source paper ran as follows. Across the 670 or so repertoires, a later analysis counted some 81 million unique TCR beta chains, roughly 11 million of which were shared by at least two donors. To remove PCR and sequencing errors, raw reads were error-corrected and collapsed into unique sequences using a nearest-neighbor algorithm that merged closely related sequences. CDR3 sequences were aligned to IMGT reference sequences to assign V, D and J gene segments. For a sequence to be retained, at least a six-nucleotide match to both a V gene segment and a J gene segment was required. Rearrangements were called productive when the CDR3 lacked stop codons and stayed in frame with V and J; all others were non-productive. CDR3 was defined according to IMGT convention as the region running from the second conserved V-encoded cysteine to the conserved J-encoded phenylalanine. The earlier analysis of about 590 of the donors excluded sequences that lacked an unambiguous match to a single V gene segment. An earlier analysis of 587 of the donors called V segments functional above 56.7% productive rearrangements and segregating when the between-donor standard deviation exceeded 5%. A statistical classification framework was built to diagnose cytomegalovirus status from the catalog of TCR beta chain sequences. A later analysis assigned V and J genes by comparing TCR nucleotide sequences with IMGT/GENE-DB human TR gene sequences. A later analysis assigned CDR3 sequences and most-parsimonious VDJ recombination scenarios with the TCRdist pipeline. In a later analysis, each TCR beta chain was defined by its CDR3 amino acid sequence together with its V-gene family, and reads without a unique V-gene family were excluded. To address suspected cross-contamination and a sequencing artifact, a later analysis removed roughly 640 highly shared, low-generation-probability nucleotide sequences. A later analysis calculated a clonal expansion index for each public chain from normalized within-repertoire ranks of inferred template counts. A later analysis computed generation probabilities with a VDJ recombination model fitted to out-of-frame rearrangements, and checked the results against IGoR. A later analysis scored TCR-TCR, TCR-HLA and TCR-CMV co-occurrence with hypergeometric tests, applying a repertoire-size bias correction to TCR pairs. False discovery rates were estimated in a later analysis by permuting HLA or CMV assignments 20 times. In a later analysis, co-occurring TCRs were grouped with DBSCAN, and TCRdist sequence similarity was added when clustering was performed within HLA-allele-positive subsets. Repertoires with fewer than 30,000 or more than 120,000 public chains were left out of co-occurrence clustering, as were five repertoires with anomalous nucleotide sharing. Drawn from immuneACCESS, this table holds only the in-frame rearrangements with V and J called that TCRdb kept. Clones are partly lost; checked studies trace under half to an unresolved V gene and leave the rest unexplained. V and J calls plus clone size are reproduced from that table; the DNA served to infer D and trimming. In this sample the table shows more than 150,000 clones, more than 60% of which occur a single time. The ten largest clonotypes hold about 8% of the sample.

Regarding this clone: The antigen it binds to is not known. No qualities accompany the bases; no much larger clone lies one base away.

The cohort was made up of 500 to 800 healthy bone marrow donors. Cohort members were all nominally healthy when sampled, although unrecorded immune exposures were likely present. The donor tested CMV seropositive and was one of the 289 seropositive cohort members. A peripheral blood sample was collected from each donor, and TCR beta sequencing was performed on peripheral blood mononuclear cells. The Qiagen DNeasy Blood Extraction Kit was used to extract genomic DNA from the blood cell samples. This receptor was obtained from a woman aged 35 to 49 in good health and CMV-seropositive. The chain uses TRBV5-1 and TRBJ2-2; the D gene identity is not certain. Sample: PBMCs. Here is the DNA: TGCGCCAGCAGCTTGTACAGAAACACCGGGGAGCTGTTTTTT. The resulting protein is CASSLYRNTGELFF.